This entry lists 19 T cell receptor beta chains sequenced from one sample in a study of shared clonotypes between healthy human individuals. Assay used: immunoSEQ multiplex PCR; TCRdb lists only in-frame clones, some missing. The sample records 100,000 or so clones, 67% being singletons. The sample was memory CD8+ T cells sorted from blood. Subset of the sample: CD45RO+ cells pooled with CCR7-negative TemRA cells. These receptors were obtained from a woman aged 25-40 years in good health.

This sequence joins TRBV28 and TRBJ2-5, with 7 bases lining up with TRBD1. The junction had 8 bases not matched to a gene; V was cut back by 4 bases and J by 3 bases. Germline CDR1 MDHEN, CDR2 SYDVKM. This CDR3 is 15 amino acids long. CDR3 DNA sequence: TGTGCCAGCAGTTGGTCACAGGGGTGGAAAGAGACCCAGTACTTC. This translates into CASSWSQGWKETQYF.

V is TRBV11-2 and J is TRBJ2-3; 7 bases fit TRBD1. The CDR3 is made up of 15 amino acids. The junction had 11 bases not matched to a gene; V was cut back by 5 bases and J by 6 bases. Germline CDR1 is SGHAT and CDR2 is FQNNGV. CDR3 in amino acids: CASSQGTAHTDTQYF. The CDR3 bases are TGTGCCAGCAGCCAGGGGACAGCTCATACGGATACGCAGTATTTT.

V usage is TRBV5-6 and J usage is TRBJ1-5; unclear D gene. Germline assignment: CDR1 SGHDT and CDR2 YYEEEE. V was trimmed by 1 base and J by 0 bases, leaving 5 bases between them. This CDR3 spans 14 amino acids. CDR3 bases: TGTGCCAGCAGCTTGTCGAATAGCAATCAGCCCCAGCATTTT. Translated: CASSLSNSNQPQHF.

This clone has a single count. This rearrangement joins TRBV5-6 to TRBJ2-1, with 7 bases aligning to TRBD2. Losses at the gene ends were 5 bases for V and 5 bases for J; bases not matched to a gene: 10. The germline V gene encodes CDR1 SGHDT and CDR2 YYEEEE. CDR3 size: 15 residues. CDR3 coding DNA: TGTGCCAGCAGACCGGGCCTAGCGGCAAACAATGAGCAGTTCTTC. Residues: CASRPGLAANNEQFF.

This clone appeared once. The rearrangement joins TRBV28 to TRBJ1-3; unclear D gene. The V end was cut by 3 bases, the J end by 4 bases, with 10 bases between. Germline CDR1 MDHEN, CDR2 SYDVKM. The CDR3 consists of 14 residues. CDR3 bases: TGTGCCAGCAGTTTGGACCTAATGGGAAACACCATATATTTT. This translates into CASSLDLMGNTIYF.

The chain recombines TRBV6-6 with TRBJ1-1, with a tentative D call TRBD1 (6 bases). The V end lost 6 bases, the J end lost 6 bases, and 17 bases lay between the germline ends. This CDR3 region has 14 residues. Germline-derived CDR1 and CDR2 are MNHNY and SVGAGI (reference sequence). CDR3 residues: CASRTNSGDPEAFF. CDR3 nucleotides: TGTGCCAGCAGGACAAACTCAGGGGACCCTGAAGCTTTCTTT.

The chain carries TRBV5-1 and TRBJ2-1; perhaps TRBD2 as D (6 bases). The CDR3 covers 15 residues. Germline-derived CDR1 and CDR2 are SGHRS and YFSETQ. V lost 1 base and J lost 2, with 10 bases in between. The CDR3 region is CASSLSSSAYNEQFF. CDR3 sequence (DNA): TGCGCCAGCAGCTTGAGTTCTAGCGCCTACAATGAGCAGTTCTTC.

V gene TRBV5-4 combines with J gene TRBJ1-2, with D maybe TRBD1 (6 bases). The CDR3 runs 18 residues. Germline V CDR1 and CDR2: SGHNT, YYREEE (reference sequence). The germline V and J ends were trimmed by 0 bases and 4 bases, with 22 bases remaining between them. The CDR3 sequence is CASSLASRGADLAYGYTF. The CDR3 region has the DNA TGTGCCAGCAGCTTGGCCTCGAGGGGGGCGGATTTAGCCTATGGCTACACCTTC.

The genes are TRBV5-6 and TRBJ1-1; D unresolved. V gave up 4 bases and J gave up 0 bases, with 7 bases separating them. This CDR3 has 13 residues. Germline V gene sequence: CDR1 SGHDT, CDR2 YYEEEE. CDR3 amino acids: CASSLEMNTEAFF. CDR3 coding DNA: TGTGCCAGCAGCCTAGAAATGAACACTGAAGCTTTCTTT.

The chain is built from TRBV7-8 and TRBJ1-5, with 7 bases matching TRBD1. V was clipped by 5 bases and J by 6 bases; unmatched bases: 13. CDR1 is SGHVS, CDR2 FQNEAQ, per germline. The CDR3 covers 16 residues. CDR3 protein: CASSDRDSSVGQPQHF. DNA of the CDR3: TGTGCCAGCAGCGATCGGGACAGTTCTGTCGGTCAGCCCCAGCATTTT.

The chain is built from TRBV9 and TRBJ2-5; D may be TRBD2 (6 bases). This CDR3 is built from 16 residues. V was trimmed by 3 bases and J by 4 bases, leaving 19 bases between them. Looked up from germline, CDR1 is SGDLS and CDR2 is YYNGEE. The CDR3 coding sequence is TGTGCCAGCAGCGCCGGGACTCCAAGAAGTGGAGAGACCCAGTACTTC. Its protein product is CASSAGTPRSGETQYF.

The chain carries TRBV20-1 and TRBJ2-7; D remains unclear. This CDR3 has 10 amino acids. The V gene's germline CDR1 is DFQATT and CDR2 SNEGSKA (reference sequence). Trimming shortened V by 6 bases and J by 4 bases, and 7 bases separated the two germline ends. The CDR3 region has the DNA TGCAGTGCGCCACTTTACGAGCAGTACTTC. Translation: CSAPLYEQYF.

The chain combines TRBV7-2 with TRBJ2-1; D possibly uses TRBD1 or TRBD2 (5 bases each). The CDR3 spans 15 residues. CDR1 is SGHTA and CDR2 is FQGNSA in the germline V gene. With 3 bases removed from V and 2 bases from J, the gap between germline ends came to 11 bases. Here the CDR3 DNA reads TGTGCCAGCAGCTTGGGGGTTTTGACCTACAATGAGCAGTTCTTC. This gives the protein CASSLGVLTYNEQFF.

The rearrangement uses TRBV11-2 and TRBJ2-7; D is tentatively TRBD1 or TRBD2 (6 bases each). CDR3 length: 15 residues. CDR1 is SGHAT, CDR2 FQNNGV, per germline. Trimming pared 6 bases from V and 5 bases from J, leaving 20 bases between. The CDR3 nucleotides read TGTGCCAGCAGTCAACCGAGGACGGGGGCTAACGAGCAGTACTTC. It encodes CASSQPRTGANEQYF.

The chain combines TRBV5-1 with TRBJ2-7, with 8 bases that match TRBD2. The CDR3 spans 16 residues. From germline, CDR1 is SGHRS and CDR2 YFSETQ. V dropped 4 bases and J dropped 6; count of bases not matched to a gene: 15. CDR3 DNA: TGCGCCAGCAGCGAGGGAATGGGGACTAGAGTATCCGAGCAGTACTTC. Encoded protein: CASSEGMGTRVSEQYF.

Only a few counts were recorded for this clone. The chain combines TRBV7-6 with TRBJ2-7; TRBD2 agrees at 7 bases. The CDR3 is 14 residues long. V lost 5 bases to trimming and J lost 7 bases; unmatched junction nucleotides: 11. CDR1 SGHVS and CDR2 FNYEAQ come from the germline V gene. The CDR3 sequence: CASSPRGEIREQYF. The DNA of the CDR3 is TGTGCCAGCAGCCCTCGGGGGGAGATTCGGGAGCAGTACTTC.

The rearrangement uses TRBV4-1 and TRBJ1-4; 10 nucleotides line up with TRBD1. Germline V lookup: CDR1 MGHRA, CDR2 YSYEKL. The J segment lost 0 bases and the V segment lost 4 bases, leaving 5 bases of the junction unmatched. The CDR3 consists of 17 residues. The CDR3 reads CASSRDRGLPTNEKLFF. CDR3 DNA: TGCGCCAGCAGCCGGGACAGGGGTCTCCCAACTAATGAAAAACTGTTTTTT.

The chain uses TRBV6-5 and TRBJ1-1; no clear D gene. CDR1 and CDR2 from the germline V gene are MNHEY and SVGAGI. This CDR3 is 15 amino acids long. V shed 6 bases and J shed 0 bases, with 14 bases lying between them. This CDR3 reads CASSSSTRMNTEAFF. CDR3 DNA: TGTGCCAGCAGCTCTTCGACACGGATGAACACTGAAGCTTTCTTT.

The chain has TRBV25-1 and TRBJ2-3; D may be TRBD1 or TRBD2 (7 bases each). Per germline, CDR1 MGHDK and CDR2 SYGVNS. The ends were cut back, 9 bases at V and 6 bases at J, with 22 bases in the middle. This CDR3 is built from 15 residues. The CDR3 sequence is CASSQGEGGMDTQYF. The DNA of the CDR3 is TGTGCCAGTAGTCAGGGGGAGGGGGGAATGGATACGCAGTATTTT.